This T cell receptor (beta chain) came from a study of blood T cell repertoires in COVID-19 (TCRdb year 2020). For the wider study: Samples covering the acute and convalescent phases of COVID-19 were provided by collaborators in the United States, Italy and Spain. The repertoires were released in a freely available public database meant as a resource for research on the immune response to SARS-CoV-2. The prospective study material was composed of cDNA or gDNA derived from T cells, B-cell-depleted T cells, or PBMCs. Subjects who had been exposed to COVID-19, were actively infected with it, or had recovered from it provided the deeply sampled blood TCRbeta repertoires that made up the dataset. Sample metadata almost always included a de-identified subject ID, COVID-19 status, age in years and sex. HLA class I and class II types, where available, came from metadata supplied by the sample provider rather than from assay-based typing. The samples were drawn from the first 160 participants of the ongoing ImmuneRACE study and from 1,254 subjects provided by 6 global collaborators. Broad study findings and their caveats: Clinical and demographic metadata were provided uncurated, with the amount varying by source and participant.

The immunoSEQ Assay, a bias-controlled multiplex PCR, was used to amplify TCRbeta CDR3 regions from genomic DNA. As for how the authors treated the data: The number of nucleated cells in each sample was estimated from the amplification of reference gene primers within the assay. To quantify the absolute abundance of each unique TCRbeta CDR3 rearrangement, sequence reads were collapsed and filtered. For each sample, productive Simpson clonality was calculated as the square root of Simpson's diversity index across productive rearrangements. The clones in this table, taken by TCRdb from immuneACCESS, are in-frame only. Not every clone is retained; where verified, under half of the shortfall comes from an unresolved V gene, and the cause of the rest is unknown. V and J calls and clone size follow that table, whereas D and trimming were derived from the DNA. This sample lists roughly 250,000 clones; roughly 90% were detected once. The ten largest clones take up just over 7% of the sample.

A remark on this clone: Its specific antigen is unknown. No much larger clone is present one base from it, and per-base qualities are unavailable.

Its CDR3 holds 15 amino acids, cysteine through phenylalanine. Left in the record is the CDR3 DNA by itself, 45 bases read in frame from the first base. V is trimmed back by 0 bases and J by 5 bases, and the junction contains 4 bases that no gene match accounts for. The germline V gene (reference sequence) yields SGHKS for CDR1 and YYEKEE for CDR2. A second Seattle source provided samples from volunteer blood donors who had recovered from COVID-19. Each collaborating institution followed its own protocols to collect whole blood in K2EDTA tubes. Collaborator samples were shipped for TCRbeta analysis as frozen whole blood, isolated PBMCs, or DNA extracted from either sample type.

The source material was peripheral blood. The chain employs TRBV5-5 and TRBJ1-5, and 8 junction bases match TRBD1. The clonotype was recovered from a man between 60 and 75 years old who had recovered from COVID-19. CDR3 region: CASSLGTGYHQPQHF. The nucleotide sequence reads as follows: TGTGCCAGCAGCTTGGGGACAGGGTATCATCAGCCCCAGCATTTT.